This record covers a single TCR beta chain. The data stem from a study of sequential checkpoint blockade in melanoma. This CDR3 comprises 13 residues. Regarding treatment: randomized to nivolumab then ipilimumab (arm A) or the reverse (arm B). Assay: immunoSEQ multiplex PCR; the TCRdb copy retains only in-frame clones and omits some. The repertoire includes some 13,000 clones, almost 80% of them detected once, and under 75% sits in the top ten. J is TRBJ1-5 and V is TRBV12-1; the D call of TRBD1 is as the table states it, not checked on the DNA. TRBV12-1 is labeled a pseudogene. The sequence was collected from a human donor with melanoma. The material was CD8+ T cells sorted from blood (inferred from file names), obtained from a patient given nivolumab and ipilimumab in sequence. The DNA for the CDR3 is TGTGCCAGCAGCCCTGACAGGGTACAGCCCCAGCATTTT. The encoded protein is CASSPDRVQPQHF.